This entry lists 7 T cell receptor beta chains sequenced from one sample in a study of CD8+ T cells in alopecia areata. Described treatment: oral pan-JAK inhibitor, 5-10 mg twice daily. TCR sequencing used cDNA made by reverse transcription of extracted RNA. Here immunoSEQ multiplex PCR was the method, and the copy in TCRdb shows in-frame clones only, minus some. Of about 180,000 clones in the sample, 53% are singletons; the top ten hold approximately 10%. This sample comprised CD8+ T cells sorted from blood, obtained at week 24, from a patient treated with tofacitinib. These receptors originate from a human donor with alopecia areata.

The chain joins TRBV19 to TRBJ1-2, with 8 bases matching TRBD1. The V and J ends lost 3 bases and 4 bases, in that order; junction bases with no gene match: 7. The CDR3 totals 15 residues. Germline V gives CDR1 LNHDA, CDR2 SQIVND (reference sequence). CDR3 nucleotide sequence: TGTGCCAGTAGTATGGACCACAGGGGGACCTATGGCTACACCTTC. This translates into CASSMDHRGTYGYTF.

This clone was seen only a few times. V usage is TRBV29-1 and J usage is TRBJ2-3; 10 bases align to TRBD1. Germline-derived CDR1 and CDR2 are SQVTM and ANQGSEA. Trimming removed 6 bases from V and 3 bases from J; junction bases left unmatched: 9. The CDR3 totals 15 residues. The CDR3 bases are TGCAGCGTAACGTCCGACAGGGGGCCAACAGATACGCAGTATTTT. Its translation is CSVTSDRGPTDTQYF.

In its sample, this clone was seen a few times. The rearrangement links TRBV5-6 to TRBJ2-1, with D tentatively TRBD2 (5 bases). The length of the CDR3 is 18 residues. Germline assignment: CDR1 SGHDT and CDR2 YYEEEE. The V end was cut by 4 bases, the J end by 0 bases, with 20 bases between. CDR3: CASSLTTRAVSSYNEQFF. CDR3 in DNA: TGTGCCAGCAGCCTGACTACGAGAGCGGTTAGCTCCTACAATGAGCAGTTCTTC. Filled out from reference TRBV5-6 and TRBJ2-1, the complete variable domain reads DAGVTQSPTHLIKTRGQQVTLRCSPKSGHDTVSWYQQALGQGPQFIFQYYEEEERQRGNFPDRFSGHQFPNYSSELNVNALLLGDSALYLCASSLTTRAVSSYNEQFFGPGTRLTVL.

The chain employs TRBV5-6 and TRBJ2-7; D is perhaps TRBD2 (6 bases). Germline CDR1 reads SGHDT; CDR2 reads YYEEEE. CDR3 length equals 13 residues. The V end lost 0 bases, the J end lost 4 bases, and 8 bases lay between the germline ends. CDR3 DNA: TGTGCCAGCAGCTTGGGGGCGGGGTACGAGCAGTACTTC. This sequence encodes CASSLGAGYEQYF.

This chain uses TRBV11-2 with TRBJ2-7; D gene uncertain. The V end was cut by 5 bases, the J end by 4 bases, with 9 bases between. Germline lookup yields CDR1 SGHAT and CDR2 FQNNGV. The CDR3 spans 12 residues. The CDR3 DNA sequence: TGTGCCAGCAGCCTAGGGCAGTACGAGCAGTACTTC. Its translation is CASSLGQYEQYF.

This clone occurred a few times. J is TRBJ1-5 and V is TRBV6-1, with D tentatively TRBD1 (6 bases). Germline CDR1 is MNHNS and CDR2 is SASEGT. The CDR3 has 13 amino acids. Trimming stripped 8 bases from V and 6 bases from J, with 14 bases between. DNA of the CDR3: TGTGCCAGCTCGTGGGCAGGGGTTCAGCCCCAGCATTTT. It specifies CASSWAGVQPQHF.

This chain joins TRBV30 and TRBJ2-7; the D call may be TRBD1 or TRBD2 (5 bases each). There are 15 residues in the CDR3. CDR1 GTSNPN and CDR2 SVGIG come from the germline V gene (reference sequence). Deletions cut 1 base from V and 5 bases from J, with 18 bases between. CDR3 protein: CAWSALSRDDDEQYF. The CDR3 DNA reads TGTGCCTGGAGTGCGCTGAGCAGGGACGACGACGAGCAGTACTTC.